This is a list of T cell receptor beta chains from one sample in a study of shared clonotypes between healthy human individuals. The protocol was immunoSEQ multiplex PCR, while the TCRdb copy is restricted to in-frame clones and leaves out a portion. The sample has around 2.5 million clones, under 95% seen once. Sequenced material: naive CD4+ T cells from PBMCs. The receptors come from a man younger than 35 in good health. Some clones in this sample may be carry-over from other donors' samples. Both conserved end residues are part of each CDR3. D genes are given only for firm matches. Clone size is stated in some rows and not others, as once, few, many or a class when expanded.

TRBV7-9,TRBJ2-3,TRBD2,NA,CASTLSGRTTDTQYF,TGTGCCAGCACCCTTAGCGGGAGGACCACAGATACGCAGTATTTT
TRBV5-6,TRBJ2-7,TRBD1,NA,CASSLVRTGVNRKLYEQYF,TGTGCCAGCAGCTTGGTAAGGACAGGGGTCAATAGGAAGCTCTACGAGCAGTACTTC
TRBV5-4,TRBJ2-7,NA,NA,CASSGSIRTTYEQYF,TGTGCCAGCAGCGGATCGATACGGACCACCTACGAGCAGTACTTC
TRBV27,TRBJ2-3,TRBD2,NA,CASNPMGLVPDTQYF,TGTGCCAGCAATCCTATGGGACTAGTGCCAGATACGCAGTATTTT
TRBV2,TRBJ2-2,NA,NA,CASTFQGKTGELFF,TGTGCCAGCACGTTCCAGGGGAAGACCGGGGAGCTGTTTTTT
TRBV28,TRBJ1-1,NA,NA,CASSLGSLKGTEAFF,TGTGCCAGCAGTTTGGGCAGCCTAAAGGGTACTGAAGCTTTCTTT
TRBV10-1,TRBJ1-1,TRBD1,NA,CASSESGRGGAEAFF,TGCGCCAGCAGTGAGTCGGGCAGGGGGGGTGCTGAAGCTTTCTTT
TRBV15,TRBJ1-2,TRBD1,NA,CATSRVGGQAGYTF,TGTGCCACCAGCAGGGTAGGGGGACAGGCGGGCTACACCTTC
TRBV29-1,TRBJ1-1,NA,NA,CSVARGNTEAFF,TGCAGCGTTGCTCGGGGGAACACTGAAGCTTTCTTT
TRBV18,TRBJ2-7,NA,NA,CASSPPPDVHEQYF,TGTGCCAGCTCACCTCCCCCGGACGTCCACGAGCAGTACTTC
TRBV5-1,TRBJ2-7,NA,NA,CASSLGGAYSYEQYF,TGCGCCAGCAGCTTGGGAGGGGCCTACTCCTACGAGCAGTACTTC
TRBV25-1,TRBJ2-5,TRBD1,NA,CASSEWTGTGETQYF,TGTGCCAGCAGTGAGTGGACAGGTACAGGGGAGACCCAGTACTTC
TRBV27,TRBJ2-7,TRBD1,NA,CASSLRAQGAFNEQYF,TGTGCCAGCAGTTTACGGGCCCAGGGGGCTTTCAACGAGCAGTACTTC
TRBV28,TRBJ1-2,NA,NA,CASSFQGYGYTF,TGTGCCAGCAGTTTTCAAGGCTATGGCTACACCTTC
TRBV21-1,TRBJ2-7,NA,NA,CASSKVREGARNYEQYF,TGTGCCAGCAGCAAAGTAAGAGAGGGGGCAAGGAACTACGAGCAGTACTTC
TRBV28,TRBJ2-7,NA,NA,CASNMRDSINYEQYF,TGTGCCAGCAATATGCGGGACAGCATAAACTACGAGCAGTACTTC
TRBV21-1,TRBJ2-3,NA,NA,CAISIFGRTSADTQYF,TGTGCCATCTCAATCTTTGGCCGGACCTCGGCAGATACGCAGTATTTT
TRBV5-4,TRBJ2-4,TRBD1,NA,CASSSRTTGTGVDQYF,TGTGCCAGCAGCTCACGAACAACCGGGACAGGGGTGGATCAGTACTTC
TRBV5-1,TRBJ2-3,TRBD1,NA,CASARAGQGTDTQYF,TGCGCCAGCGCAAGGGCGGGACAGGGCACAGATACGCAGTATTTT
TRBV6-5,TRBJ2-7,NA,NA,CASSYSDTTYEQYF,TGTGCCAGCAGTTACTCGGACACAACCTACGAGCAGTACTTC
TRBV28,TRBJ2-1,TRBD1,once,CASSLSVQGAFF,TGTGCCAGCAGTTTATCAGTGCAGGGGGCGTTCTTC
TRBV28,TRBJ1-5,NA,NA,CASVVDLSNQPQHF,TGTGCCAGCGTTGTAGACCTTAGCAATCAGCCCCAGCATTTT
TRBV2,TRBJ2-7,NA,NA,CASRFQWSSYEQYF,TGTGCCAGCCGCTTTCAGTGGAGCTCCTACGAGCAGTACTTC
TRBV19,TRBJ2-3,TRBD2,NA,CASSGGSGRYTQYF,TGTGCCAGCAGTGGGGGTAGCGGGAGGTATACGCAGTATTTT
TRBV7-9,TRBJ1-4,NA,NA,CASSSDRSNEKLFF,TGTGCCAGCAGTTCGGACAGATCTAATGAAAAACTGTTTTTT
TRBV2,TRBJ1-2,NA,once,CASTAGFYGYTF,TGTGCCAGCACTGCGGGTTTCTATGGCTACACCTTC
TRBV7-9,TRBJ1-6,NA,NA,CASSFRGSYNSPLHF,TGTGCCAGCAGCTTCCGAGGGTCCTATAATTCACCCCTCCACTTT
TRBV28,TRBJ2-7,NA,NA,CATVRFGGPSSYEQYF,TGTGCCACCGTCCGCTTTGGCGGCCCAAGCTCCTACGAGCAGTACTTC
TRBV7-2,TRBJ2-7,NA,NA,CASSATFSEQYF,TGTGCCAGCAGCGCGACATTCAGCGAGCAGTACTTC
TRBV21-1,TRBJ2-2,NA,NA,CASIPPGELFF,TGTGCCAGCATTCCTCCCGGGGAGCTGTTTTTT
TRBV7-3,TRBJ2-2,NA,NA,CASSLRGNTGELFF,TGTGCCAGCAGTCTGAGGGGTAACACCGGGGAGCTGTTTTTT
TRBV5-1,TRBJ2-2,NA,NA,CASSFNQLGTGELFF,TGCGCCAGCAGCTTTAATCAGTTAGGCACCGGGGAGCTGTTTTTT
TRBV28,TRBJ2-4,NA,NA,CASSFTGGTGMNIQYF,TGTGCCAGCAGTTTTACGGGGGGGACAGGGATGAACATTCAGTACTTC
TRBV29-1,TRBJ1-1,NA,NA,CSGDRGAAFF,TGCAGCGGGGACCGAGGGGCAGCTTTCTTT
TRBV5-3,TRBJ2-2,NA,NA,CARTRSHTGELFF,TGTGCCAGAACCCGGAGTCACACCGGGGAGCTGTTTTTT
TRBV18,TRBJ1-1,TRBD1,NA,CASSPGETGGAGVGNTEAFF,TGTGCCAGCTCACCAGGAGAGACAGGGGGTGCGGGCGTGGGGAACACTGAAGCTTTCTTT
TRBV7-3,TRBJ2-1,NA,NA,CASSHRDLSYNEQFF,TGTGCCAGCAGTCACCGGGACTTATCCTACAATGAGCAGTTCTTC
TRBV29-1,TRBJ1-2,TRBD1,NA,CSEGQGGYGYTF,TGCAGCGAAGGACAGGGCGGTTATGGCTACACCTTC
TRBV5-1,TRBJ1-1,TRBD1,NA,CASSVTGGSAEAFF,TGCGCCAGTAGCGTAACAGGGGGCAGCGCTGAAGCTTTCTTT